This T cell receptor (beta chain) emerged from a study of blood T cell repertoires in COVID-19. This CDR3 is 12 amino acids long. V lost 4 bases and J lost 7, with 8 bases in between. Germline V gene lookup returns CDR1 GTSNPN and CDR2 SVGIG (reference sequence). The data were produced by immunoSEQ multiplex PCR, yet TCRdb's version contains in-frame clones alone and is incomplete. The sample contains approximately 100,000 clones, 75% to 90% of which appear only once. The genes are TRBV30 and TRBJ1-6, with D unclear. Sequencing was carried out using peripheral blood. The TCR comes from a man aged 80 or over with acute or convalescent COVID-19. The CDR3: CAWKSGNSPLHF. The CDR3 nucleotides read TGTGCCTGGAAATCGGGGAATTCACCCCTCCACTTT.